This TCR beta chain was identified in a study of T cell repertoires in cytomegalovirus infection. As for the study in general: Public signatures in TCR beta pointed to CMV infection and matching HLA type.

General study results and limits: Dominating the ex vivo response were HLA-C-restricted CMV-specific TCR beta clonotypes. Carriers of CMV and the relevant HLA type were discriminated by public TCR beta frequency.

TCRdb fed the reads into MiXCR, producing one record per CDR3 protein. Here the sample spans approximately 190,000 distinct CDR3 sequences, approximately 9.6% being singletons. For this clonotype: Its specificity is not known.

V gave up 4 bases and J gave up 4 bases; unmatched junction bases: 8. The V gene's germline CDR1 is SNHLY and CDR2 FYNNEI. CDR3 length: 15 amino acids. The receptor's source is a human donor in good health (CMV status not recorded). Some clones in this sample may be carry-over from other donors' samples. The sample consisted of PBMCs. V and J are TRBV2 and TRBJ1-2; the match to TRBD1 covers 8 bases. The CDR3 nucleotides are TGTGCCAGCAGTGCTCGACAGGGGATCTTCTATGGCTACACCTTC. Translated: CASSARQGIFYGYTF. The whole variable domain, remainder taken from reference TRBV2 and TRBJ1-2, is EPEVTQTPSHQVTQMGQEVILRCVPISNHLYFYWYRQILGQKVEFLVSFYNNEISEKSEIFDDQFSVERPDGSNFTLKIRSTKLEDSAMYFCASSARQGIFYGYTFGSGTRLTVV.